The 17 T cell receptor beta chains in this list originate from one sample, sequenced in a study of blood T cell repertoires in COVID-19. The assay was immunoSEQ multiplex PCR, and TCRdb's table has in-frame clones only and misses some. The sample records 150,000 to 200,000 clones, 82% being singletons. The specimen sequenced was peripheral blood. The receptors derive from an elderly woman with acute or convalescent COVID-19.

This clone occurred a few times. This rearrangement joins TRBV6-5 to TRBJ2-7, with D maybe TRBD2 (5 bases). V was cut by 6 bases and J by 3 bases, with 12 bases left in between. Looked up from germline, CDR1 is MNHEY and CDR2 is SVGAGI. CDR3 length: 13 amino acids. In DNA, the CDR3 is TGTGCCAGCAGCCCCGGACTGAACTACGAGCAGTACTTC. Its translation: CASSPGLNYEQYF.

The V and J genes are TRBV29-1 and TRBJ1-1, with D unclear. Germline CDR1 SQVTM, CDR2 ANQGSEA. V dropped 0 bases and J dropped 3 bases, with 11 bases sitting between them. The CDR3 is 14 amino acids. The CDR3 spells CSVEDRGQHTEAFF. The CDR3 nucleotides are TGCAGCGTTGAAGATCGAGGGCAGCACACTGAAGCTTTCTTT.

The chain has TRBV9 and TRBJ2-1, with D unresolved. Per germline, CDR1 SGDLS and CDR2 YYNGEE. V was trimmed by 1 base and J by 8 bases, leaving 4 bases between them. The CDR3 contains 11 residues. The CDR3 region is CASSVSHEQFF. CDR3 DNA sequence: TGTGCCAGCAGCGTAAGCCATGAGCAGTTCTTC.

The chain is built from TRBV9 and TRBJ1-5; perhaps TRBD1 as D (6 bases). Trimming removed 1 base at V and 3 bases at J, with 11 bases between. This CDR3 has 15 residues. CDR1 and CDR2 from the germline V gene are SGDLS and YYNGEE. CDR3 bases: TGTGCCAGCAGCGTAACGGACAGCTTCAATCAGCCCCAGCATTTT. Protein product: CASSVTDSFNQPQHF.

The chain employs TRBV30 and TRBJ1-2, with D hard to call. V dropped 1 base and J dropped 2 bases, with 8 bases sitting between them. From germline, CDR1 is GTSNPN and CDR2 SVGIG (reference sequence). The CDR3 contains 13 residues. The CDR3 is CAWSARLNYGYTF. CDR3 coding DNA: TGTGCCTGGAGTGCCCGTCTAAACTATGGCTACACCTTC.

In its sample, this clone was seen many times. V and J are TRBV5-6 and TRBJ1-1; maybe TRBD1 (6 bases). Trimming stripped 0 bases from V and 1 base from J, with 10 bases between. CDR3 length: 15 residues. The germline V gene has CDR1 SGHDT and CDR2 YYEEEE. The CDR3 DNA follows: TGTGCCAGCAGCTTGGTCGGGACACCGAACACTGAAGCTTTCTTT. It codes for CASSLVGTPNTEAFF. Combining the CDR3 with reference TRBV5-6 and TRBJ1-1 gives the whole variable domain DAGVTQSPTHLIKTRGQQVTLRCSPKSGHDTVSWYQQALGQGPQFIFQYYEEEERQRGNFPDRFSGHQFPNYSSELNVNALLLGDSALYLCASSLVGTPNTEAFFGQGTRLTVV.

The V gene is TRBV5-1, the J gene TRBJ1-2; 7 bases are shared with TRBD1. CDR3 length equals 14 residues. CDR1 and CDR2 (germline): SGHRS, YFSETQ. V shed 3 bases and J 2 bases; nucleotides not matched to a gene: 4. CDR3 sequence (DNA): TGCGCCAGCAGCTGGGAGACAGGGAACTATGGCTACACCTTC. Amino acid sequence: CASSWETGNYGYTF.

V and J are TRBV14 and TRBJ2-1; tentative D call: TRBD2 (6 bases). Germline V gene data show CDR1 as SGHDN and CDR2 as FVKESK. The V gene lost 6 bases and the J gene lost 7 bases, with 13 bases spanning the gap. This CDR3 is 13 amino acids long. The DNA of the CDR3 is TGTGCCAGCAGTCGCCGCGGGGTGAATGAGCAGTTCTTC. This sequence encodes CASSRRGVNEQFF.

The CDR3 DNA sequence: TGTGCCAGCAGCAAAGCGGTAAGCGTGAACAATGAGCAGTTCTTC. It codes for CASSKAVSVNNEQFF. The chain combines TRBV21-1 with TRBJ2-1; the table's D gene call, TRBD2, was not cross checked with the DNA. TRBV21-1 is noted as a pseudogene. CDR3 length: 15 residues.

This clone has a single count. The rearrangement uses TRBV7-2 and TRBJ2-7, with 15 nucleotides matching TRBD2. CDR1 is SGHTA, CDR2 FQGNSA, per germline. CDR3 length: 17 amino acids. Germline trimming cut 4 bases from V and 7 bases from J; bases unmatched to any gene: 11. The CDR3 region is CASSSPGLAGGSGEQYF. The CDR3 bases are TGTGCCAGCAGCTCCCCGGGACTAGCGGGAGGTTCTGGGGAGCAGTACTTC.

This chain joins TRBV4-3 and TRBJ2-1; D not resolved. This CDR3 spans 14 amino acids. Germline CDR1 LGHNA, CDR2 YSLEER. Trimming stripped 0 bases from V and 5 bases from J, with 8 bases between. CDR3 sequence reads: CASSQDQIDNEQFF. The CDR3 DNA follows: TGCGCCAGCAGCCAAGATCAAATAGACAATGAGCAGTTCTTC.

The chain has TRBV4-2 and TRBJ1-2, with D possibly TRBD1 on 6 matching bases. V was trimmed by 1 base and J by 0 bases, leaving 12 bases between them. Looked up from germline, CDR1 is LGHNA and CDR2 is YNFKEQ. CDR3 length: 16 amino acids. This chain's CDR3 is CASSQGRQDTNYGYTF. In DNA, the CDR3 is TGTGCCAGCAGCCAAGGTCGACAGGATACTAACTATGGCTACACCTTC.

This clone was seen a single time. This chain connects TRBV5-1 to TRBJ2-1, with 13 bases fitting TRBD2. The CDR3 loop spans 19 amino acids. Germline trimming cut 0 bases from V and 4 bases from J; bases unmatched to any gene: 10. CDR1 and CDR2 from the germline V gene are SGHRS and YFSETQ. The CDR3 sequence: CASSLGLGGTSGTYNEQFF. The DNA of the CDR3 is TGCGCCAGCAGCTTGGGGTTAGGCGGGACTAGCGGGACTTACAATGAGCAGTTCTTC.

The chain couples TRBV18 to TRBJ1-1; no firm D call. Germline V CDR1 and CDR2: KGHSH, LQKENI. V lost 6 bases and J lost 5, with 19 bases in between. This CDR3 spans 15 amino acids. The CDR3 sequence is CASSQEAARVTEAFF. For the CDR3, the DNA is TGTGCCAGCTCCCAAGAAGCAGCTAGAGTGACTGAAGCTTTCTTT.

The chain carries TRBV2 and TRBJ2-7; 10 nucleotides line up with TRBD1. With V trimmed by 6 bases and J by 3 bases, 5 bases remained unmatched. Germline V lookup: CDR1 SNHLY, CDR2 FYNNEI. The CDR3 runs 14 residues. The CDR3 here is CASRGQGKGYEQYF. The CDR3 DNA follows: TGTGCCAGCAGGGGACAGGGGAAAGGCTACGAGCAGTACTTC.

CDR3 sequence: CSALAPTVNTEAFF. The CDR3 nucleotides read TGCAGCGCCCTGGCCCCCACAGTGAACACTGAAGCTTTCTTT. This chain uses TRBV29-1 with TRBJ1-1, with D unresolved. The germline V gene has CDR1 SQVTM and CDR2 ANQGSEA. The CDR3 totals 14 residues. V gave up 7 bases and J gave up 0 bases, with 15 bases separating them.

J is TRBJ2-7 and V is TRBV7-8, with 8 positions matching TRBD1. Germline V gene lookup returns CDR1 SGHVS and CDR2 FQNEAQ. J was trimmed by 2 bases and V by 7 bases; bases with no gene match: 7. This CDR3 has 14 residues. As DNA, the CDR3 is TGTGCCAGCAACCCCGGGACAGGACCCTACGAGCAGTACTTC. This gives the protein CASNPGTGPYEQYF.